The 11 T cell receptor beta chains presented below share a single source sample, sequenced in a study of cytomegalovirus exposure and HLA in healthy donors. 60 Vbeta and 13 Jbeta primers were used in PCR. The assay was immunoSEQ multiplex PCR, and TCRdb's table has in-frame clones only and misses some. This listing includes 150,000 or so clones. The sample taken for sequencing was PBMCs. These receptors were taken from a woman aged 60-75 years in good health and CMV-seronegative.

The chain links TRBV20-1 to TRBJ1-1; D is possibly TRBD1 (5 bases). The length of the CDR3 is 10 residues. CDR1 and CDR2 (germline): DFQATT, SNEGSKA (reference sequence). V dropped 5 bases and J dropped 4 bases, with 5 bases sitting between them. In DNA, the CDR3 is TGCAGTGCTCAGGGCACTGAAGCTTTCTTT. Its protein is CSAQGTEAFF.

The rearrangement joins TRBV9 to TRBJ1-1; D remains unclear. This CDR3 has 15 amino acids. Germline CDR1 is SGDLS and CDR2 is YYNGEE. V shed 0 bases and J shed 1 base, with 10 bases lying between them. The CDR3 nucleotides are TGTGCCAGCAGCGTAGCTGGCAACGCGAACACTGAAGCTTTCTTT. This sequence encodes CASSVAGNANTEAFF.

In DNA, the CDR3 is TGTGCCAGCAGCCAAGTGGGAACGGGAGATGGGACCGGGGAGCTGTTTTTT. Its translation: CASSQVGTGDGTGELFF. The V call is TRBV14, the J call TRBJ2-2, with D possibly being TRBD2 (6 bases). Germline-derived CDR1 and CDR2 are SGHDN and FVKESK. There are 17 residues in the CDR3. V lost 1 base and J 5 bases, leaving 17 bases between the germline ends.

The chain uses TRBV29-1 and TRBJ2-3; TRBD2 matches 11 bases. This CDR3 spans 15 amino acids. CDR1 and CDR2 (germline): SQVTM, ANQGSEA. J was trimmed by 2 bases and V by 5 bases; bases with no gene match: 6. The CDR3 loop reads CSVSGTSGNTDTQYF. The CDR3 DNA reads TGCAGCGTTTCCGGGACTAGCGGTAACACAGATACGCAGTATTTT.

The V call is TRBV14, the J call TRBJ2-2; possible D gene TRBD1, 5 bases. CDR3 length: 14 residues. Per the germline V gene, CDR1 is SGHDN and CDR2 is FVKESK. Trimming took off 5 bases at V and 2 bases at J, with 9 bases between the two ends. The CDR3 DNA reads as TGTGCCAGCAGCTACAGGATAAACACCGGGGAGCTGTTTTTT. Translated, it gives CASSYRINTGELFF.

The chain employs TRBV9 and TRBJ2-1; D might be TRBD1 (5 bases). Trimming stripped 4 bases from V and 4 bases from J, with 15 bases between. This CDR3 has 15 residues. CDR1 is SGDLS, CDR2 YYNGEE, per germline. In nucleotides, the CDR3 is TGTGCCAGCAGCCCCGACTTGAAGGGGTACAATGAGCAGTTCTTC. It is translated as CASSPDLKGYNEQFF.

V usage is TRBV5-4 and J usage is TRBJ1-6, with 7 nucleotides matching TRBD1. Germline V gene sequence: CDR1 SGHNT, CDR2 YYREEE (reference sequence). V was clipped by 0 bases and J by 9 bases; unmatched bases: 6. CDR3 length: 15 amino acids. CDR3 in DNA: TGTGCCAGCAGCTTGGCGGAGGGGGCGCGTTCACCCCTCCACTTT. Translation gives CASSLAEGARSPLHF.

The genes are TRBV7-2 and TRBJ2-5, with TRBD2 matching over 12 bases. The CDR3 sequence is 19 residues long. Trimming removed 2 bases from V and 5 bases from J; junction bases left unmatched: 15. Germline values: CDR1 SGHTA, CDR2 FQGNSA. CDR3 protein: CASSLTSGRTWFSSETQYF. The CDR3 DNA reads TGTGCCAGCAGCTTAACTAGCGGGAGGACTTGGTTCTCTTCGGAGACCCAGTACTTC.

The chain has TRBV7-2 and TRBJ1-2; D not certain. Germline V gene lookup returns CDR1 SGHTA and CDR2 FQGNSA. The CDR3 loop spans 12 amino acids. V was cut by 2 bases and J by 8 bases, with 9 bases left in between. CDR3 loop: CASSLWGEGYTF. The CDR3 DNA reads TGTGCCAGCAGCTTATGGGGAGAAGGCTACACCTTC.

The chain carries TRBV27 and TRBJ2-3; no definite D call. In germline, CDR1 is MNHEY, CDR2 SMNVEV (reference sequence). Trimming removed 6 bases at V and 1 base at J, with 5 bases between. The CDR3 has 12 residues. The CDR3: CASRSGTDTQYF. CDR3 DNA sequence: TGTGCCAGCAGGTCAGGCACAGATACGCAGTATTTT.

The chain is built from TRBV18 and TRBJ1-1, with 10 bases aligning to TRBD1. Losses at the gene ends were 2 bases for V and 3 bases for J; bases not matched to a gene: 6. The CDR3 runs 16 residues. Germline CDR1 reads KGHSH; CDR2 reads LQKENI. CDR3 region: CASSPLTGGADTEAFF. CDR3 DNA: TGTGCCAGCTCACCATTGACAGGGGGCGCGGACACTGAAGCTTTCTTT.